The clone carrying this T cell receptor beta chain was found many times. Its antigen is as yet unknown. The data belong to a study of metastatic and nonmetastatic thyroid tumors. Study in general: Blood and tumor or nodule tissue repertoires from malignant and benign thyroid patients were compared. General study points: Benign nodules reportedly had significantly lower TCR beta diversity than malignant thyroid tumors in blood and tumor.

In the study's own analysis: Across clinicopathological groups, CDR3 differences served as the basis for building a distant-metastasis classifier for papillary thyroid cancer. With MiXCR, TCRdb reprocessed the PCR reads. The V and J calls and clone size come from TCRdb's table, not from the authors' own analysis. The sample includes about 64,000 clones, about 16% of them seen just once. There are 16 residues in the CDR3. Germline V gene data show CDR1 as MNHNS and CDR2 as SASEGT. Trimming cost V 6 bases and J 1 base, with 18 bases left between them. Patients had received no treatment of any kind before thyroid surgery.

The sample consisted of blood. The sequence derives from a male donor with papillary thyroid cancer or a benign thyroid nodule (not recorded which). Some clones in this sample may be carry-over from other donors' samples. The chain couples TRBV6-1 to TRBJ1-2; tentative D call: TRBD1 (6 bases). The CDR3 nucleotides are TGTGCCAGCAGACCACAGGGCCGAATCCTTAACTATGGCTACACCTTC. Its translation is CASRPQGRILNYGYTF.